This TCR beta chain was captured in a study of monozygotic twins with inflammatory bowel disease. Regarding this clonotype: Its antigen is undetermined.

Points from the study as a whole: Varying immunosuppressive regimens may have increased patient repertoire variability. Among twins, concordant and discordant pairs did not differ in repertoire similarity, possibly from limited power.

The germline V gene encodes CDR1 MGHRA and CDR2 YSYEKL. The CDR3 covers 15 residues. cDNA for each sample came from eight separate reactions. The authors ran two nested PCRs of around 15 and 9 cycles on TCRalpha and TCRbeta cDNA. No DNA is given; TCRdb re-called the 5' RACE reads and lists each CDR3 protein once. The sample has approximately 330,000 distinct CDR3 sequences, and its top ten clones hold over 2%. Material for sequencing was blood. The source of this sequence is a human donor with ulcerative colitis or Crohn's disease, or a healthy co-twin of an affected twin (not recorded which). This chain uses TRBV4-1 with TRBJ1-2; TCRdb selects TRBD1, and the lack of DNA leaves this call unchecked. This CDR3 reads CASSQDWGGSYGYTF.